The T cell receptor beta chain under discussion was sequenced for a study of shared clonotypes between healthy human individuals. Positively selected for CCR7, the CD45RO-negative cells used as naive CD8 cells excluded terminally differentiated effector memory CD45RA+ cells. Of note for this clone: Antigen unknown.

This was a deep-level run. The method was immunoSEQ multiplex PCR; TCRdb's version includes in-frame clones alone and lacks a portion of them. The sample carries about 2.2 million clones, 93% recorded once. Germline V gives CDR1 SGHAT, CDR2 FQNNGV. The CDR3 is made up of 18 amino acids. V was clipped by 5 bases and J by 3 bases; unmatched bases: 10. Overall study findings and caveats: About 5% of naive CD4 clonotypes were shared across several donors. The authors sampled blood alone, and tissue repertoires likely differ.

Sequenced: naive CD8+ T cells from PBMCs. The V gene is TRBV11-2, the J gene TRBJ1-6, with 10 bases identical to TRBD1. This TCR was sampled from a man aged 18 to 29 in good health. Some clones in this sample may be carry-over from other donors' samples. The CDR3 sequence is CASSPAPGQGIYNSPLHF. The CDR3 bases are TGTGCCAGCAGCCCTGCCCCGGGACAGGGGATCTATAATTCACCCCTCCACTTT.